This TCR beta chain was obtained from a study of human CD8 memory T cell subsets. Measured by frequency, this clonotype is medium-sized. Antigen: not known. Study-level findings and limits: Both stem-like memory T cells and precursor exhausted T cells showed comparably high diversity, which set them apart from effector memory cells.

UMI-labeled 5' RACE produced the TCR beta libraries. Each CDR3 protein gets one entry in TCRdb, which reprocessed the 5' RACE reads and gives no DNA. Found here are roughly 10,000 distinct CDR3 sequences; the top ten clones hold 15%. Germline values: CDR1 SGHNT, CDR2 YENEEA. The CDR3 runs 14 residues. Healthy donors' buffy coats supplied the PBMC. RNA originated from duplicate vials containing under 160,000 sorted CD8+ T cells per subset. This TCR derives from a human donor in good health. Material for sequencing was CD8+ T cells from PBMCs. The genes are TRBV11-3 and TRBJ2-1. The CDR3 here is CASSRRSSYNEQFF.